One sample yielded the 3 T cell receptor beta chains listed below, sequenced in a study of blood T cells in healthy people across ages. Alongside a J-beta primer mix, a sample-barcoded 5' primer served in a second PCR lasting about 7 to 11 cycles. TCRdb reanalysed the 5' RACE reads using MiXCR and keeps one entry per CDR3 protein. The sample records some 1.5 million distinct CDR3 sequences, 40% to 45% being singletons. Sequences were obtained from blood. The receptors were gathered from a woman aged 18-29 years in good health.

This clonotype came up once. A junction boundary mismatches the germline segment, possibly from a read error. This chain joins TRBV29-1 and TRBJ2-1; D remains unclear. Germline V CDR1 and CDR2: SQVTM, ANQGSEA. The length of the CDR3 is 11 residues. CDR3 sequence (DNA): TGCAGCGGCCGAATGGAAAATGAACAGTTCTTC. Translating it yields CSGRMENEQFF.

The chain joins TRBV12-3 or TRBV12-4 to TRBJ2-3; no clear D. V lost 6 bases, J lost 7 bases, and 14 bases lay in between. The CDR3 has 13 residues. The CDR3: CASRLGRAHTQYF. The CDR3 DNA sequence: TGTGCCAGCAGGCTTGGACGGGCTCATACGCAGTATTTT.

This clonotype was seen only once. In nucleotides, the CDR3 is TGTGCCAGCAGCCAAGATGTGGGCCTTAATGAAAAACTGTTTTTT. Translated, it gives CASSQDVGLNEKLFF. The chain recombines TRBV14 with TRBJ1-4, with D hard to call. V dropped 0 bases and J dropped 4 bases, with 9 bases sitting between them. CDR1 is SGHDN, CDR2 FVKESK, per germline. The length of the CDR3 is 15 residues.